These 17 T cell receptor beta chains share one sample of origin, sequenced in a study of blood T cell repertoires in COVID-19. Method: immunoSEQ multiplex PCR; TCRdb's copy keeps in-frame clones and lacks some. The table has more than 300,000 clones, 92% seen once. Sequenced sample: PBMCs or T cells enriched from blood (not recorded which). The receptors derive from a young woman who had recovered from COVID-19.

This clone is a singleton in its sample. The V gene is TRBV5-1, the J gene TRBJ2-3; perhaps TRBD2 as D (6 bases). The V gene lost 7 bases and the J gene lost 1 base, with 10 bases spanning the gap. The CDR3 extends over 13 amino acids. Germline V lookup: CDR1 SGHRS, CDR2 YFSETQ. In nucleotides, the CDR3 is TGCGCCAGCCGGGGCGGGGGCACAGATACGCAGTATTTT. This translates into CASRGGGTDTQYF.

The chain links TRBV18 to TRBJ1-4; TRBD1 agrees at 9 bases. Trimming cost V 2 bases and J 7 bases; bases outside gene matches: 8. The CDR3 loop spans 16 amino acids. Germline CDR1 and CDR2: KGHSH and LQKENI. CDR3 DNA sequence: TGTGCCAGCTCACCATCTGAGGGACAGGGATTTGAAAAACTGTTTTTT. It translates to CASSPSEGQGFEKLFF.

This clone was recorded only once. The chain links TRBV9 to TRBJ2-7, with D perhaps matching TRBD2 (6 bases). V dropped 3 bases and J dropped 3 bases, with 13 bases sitting between them. This CDR3 is 14 amino acids long. Germline-derived CDR1 and CDR2 are SGDLS and YYNGEE. The chain's CDR3 is CASSGKTGDYEQYF. CDR3 nucleotides: TGTGCCAGCAGCGGGAAGACGGGAGACTACGAGCAGTACTTC.

CDR3 protein: CASTAAAPDEQFF. CDR3 nucleotide sequence: TGTGCCAGCACAGCAGCGGCCCCCGATGAGCAGTTCTTC. The V gene is TRBV12-3 or TRBV12-4, the J gene TRBJ2-1, with D perhaps TRBD2 (5 bases). V was trimmed by 7 bases and J by 8 bases, leaving 15 bases between them. This CDR3 spans 13 amino acids.

The sample holds one count of this clone. The genes are TRBV6-5 and TRBJ1-1; 7 nucleotides match TRBD1. Per germline, CDR1 MNHEY and CDR2 SVGAGI. The V and J ends lost 6 bases and 1 base, in that order; junction bases with no gene match: 5. The CDR3 sequence is 14 residues long. Here the CDR3 DNA reads TGTGCCAGCAGCGCAGGGGGAAGGAACACTGAAGCTTTCTTT. Protein: CASSAGGRNTEAFF.

Here the CDR3 DNA reads TGTGCCAGCAGCCCGCGCAATTCAGATACGCAGTATTTT. Its translation: CASSPRNSDTQYF. The chain carries TRBV7-2 and TRBJ2-3; D is unresolved. The CDR3 extends over 13 amino acids. The germline CDR1 and CDR2 sequences are SGHTA and FQGNSA. V was clipped by 5 bases and J by 4 bases, with 10 bases between them.

The V and J genes are TRBV30 and TRBJ2-1, with 7 bases lining up with TRBD2. The CDR3 is made up of 15 amino acids. J gave up 5 bases and V 3 bases, and 10 bases lay outside the gene matches. In germline, CDR1 is GTSNPN, CDR2 SVGIG (reference sequence). The CDR3 bases are TGTGCCTGGAGGCAGCGGGGAAAGTTCGACAATGAGCAGTTCTTC. Amino acid sequence: CAWRQRGKFDNEQFF. The full variable domain, completed using reference TRBV30 and TRBJ2-1, is SQTIHQWPATLVQPVGSPLSLECTVEGTSNPNLYWYRQAAGRGLQLLFYSVGIGQISSEVPQNLSASRPQDRQFILSSKKLLLSDSGFYLCAWRQRGKFDNEQFFGPGTRLTVL.

J is TRBJ1-1 and V is TRBV7-3, with D possibly TRBD1 on 6 matching bases. Germline V gene lookup returns CDR1 SGHTA and CDR2 FQGTGA. The V and J ends lost 3 bases and 0 bases respectively, with 11 bases between them. The CDR3 spans 15 residues. Here the CDR3 reads CASSLDRTMNTEAFF. CDR3 DNA sequence: TGTGCCAGCAGCTTGGACAGAACCATGAACACTGAAGCTTTCTTT.

This clone was detected only once. The genes are TRBV2 and TRBJ1-1, with D possibly matching TRBD1 (5 bases). The germline V and J ends were trimmed by 7 bases and 4 bases, with 16 bases remaining between them. The CDR3 has 14 residues. Germline V lookup: CDR1 SNHLY, CDR2 FYNNEI. Written as DNA, the CDR3 is TGTGCCAGCAACCAGGCAGGGACTGGCACTGAAGCTTTCTTT. Amino acids: CASNQAGTGTEAFF.

The chain has TRBV27 and TRBJ2-5; TRBD1 is a possible D gene (6 bases). Trimming cost V 4 bases and J 1 base, with 7 bases left between them. CDR1 and CDR2 (germline): MNHEY, SMNVEV (reference sequence). The CDR3 runs 13 residues. In nucleotides, the CDR3 is TGTGCCAGCAGTTACAGGGTCCAAGAGACCCAGTACTTC. Amino acid sequence: CASSYRVQETQYF.

In DNA, the CDR3 is TGCGCCAGCAGCCTTTCGAGCTCCTACGAGCAGTACTTC. Its protein product is CASSLSSSYEQYF. The chain carries TRBV4-3 and TRBJ2-7; the D is unclear. The CDR3 runs 13 residues. Per germline, CDR1 LGHNA and CDR2 YSLEER. V lost 4 bases and J lost 0, with 7 bases in between.

This clone came up once. This rearrangement joins TRBV7-9 to TRBJ2-3; maybe TRBD2 (6 bases). This CDR3 is built from 14 residues. Trimming removed 5 bases from V and 2 bases from J, with 11 bases in between. The germline V gene encodes CDR1 SEHNR and CDR2 FQNEAQ (reference sequence). The CDR3, as DNA: TGTGCCAGCAGCCGTAGCGGATTCACAGATACGCAGTATTTT. Translating it yields CASSRSGFTDTQYF.

The chain uses TRBV7-9 and TRBJ1-5; 7 nucleotides line up with TRBD1. There are 17 residues in the CDR3. CDR1 and CDR2 (germline): SEHNR, FQNEAQ (reference sequence). V trimming: 5 bases; J trimming: 2 bases; junction bases outside the gene matches: 12. The CDR3 sequence is CASSPIGGGLRNQPQHF. The CDR3 nucleotides read TGTGCCAGCAGCCCTATTGGAGGGGGCCTTCGCAATCAGCCCCAGCATTTT.

V is TRBV28 and J is TRBJ2-2; 7 positions agree with TRBD2. From germline, CDR1 is MDHEN and CDR2 SYDVKM. The CDR3 consists of 15 residues. J was trimmed by 4 bases and V by 6 bases; bases with no gene match: 8. Here the CDR3 reads CASSPRGRVTGELFF. Written as DNA, the CDR3 is TGTGCCAGCAGCCCCCGGGGGAGGGTCACCGGGGAGCTGTTTTTT.

V and J are TRBV6-2 or TRBV6-3 and TRBJ2-7; 9 positions match TRBD2. J gave up 1 base and V 3 bases, and 1 base lay outside the gene matches. In germline, CDR1 is MNHEY, CDR2 SVGEGT. The CDR3 is 14 residues long. The CDR3 sequence: CASSYSGGSYEQYF. The CDR3 DNA reads TGTGCCAGCAGTTATAGCGGGGGTTCCTACGAGCAGTACTTC.

This clone was detected only once. At the DNA level, this CDR3 is encoded by other sequences in the same sample as well. CDR3 protein: CASSEQGSYGYTF. DNA for the CDR3: TGTGCCAGCAGCGAACAGGGCAGCTATGGCTACACCTTC. The chain is built from TRBV7-9 and TRBJ1-2; TRBD1 is a possible D gene (6 bases). The germline V gene encodes CDR1 SEHNR and CDR2 FQNEAQ (reference sequence). V dropped 5 bases and J dropped 4 bases, with 11 bases sitting between them. The CDR3 totals 13 residues. Full variable domain (missing parts from reference TRBV7-9 and TRBJ1-2): DTGVSQNPRHKITKRGQNVTFRCDPISEHNRLYWYRQTLGQGPEFLTYFQNEAQLEKSRLLSDRFSAERPKGSFSTLEIQRTEQGDSAMYLCASSEQGSYGYTFGSGTRLTVV.

This clone has a single count. V and J are TRBV5-6 and TRBJ1-1; the match to TRBD1 covers 9 bases. V shed 1 base, J shed 1 base, and the junction held 11 bases outside the gene matches. Germline lookup yields CDR1 SGHDT and CDR2 YYEEEE. The CDR3 has 18 residues. CDR3 sequence reads: CASSLILVGGQGNTEAFF. The DNA for the CDR3 is TGTGCCAGCAGCTTGATTTTGGTGGGGGGACAGGGGAACACTGAAGCTTTCTTT.